The 31 T cell receptor beta chains in this list originate from one sample, sequenced in a study of shared clonotypes between healthy human individuals. Some clones are missing from TCRdb's copy, which holds only in-frame ones; the method was immunoSEQ multiplex PCR. The sample contains hundreds of thousands of clones, roughly 95% of which appear only once. CD45RO-negative cells were positively selected for CCR7, leaving out terminally differentiated effector memory CD45RA+ cells. The sample was naive CD8+ T cells sorted from blood. These receptors were taken from a woman aged 30 to 39 in good health.

The chain carries TRBV6-5 and TRBJ2-1, with D perhaps TRBD1 or TRBD2 (5 bases each). V lost 6 bases and J lost 3, with 12 bases in between. CDR3 length: 14 amino acids. The germline CDR1 and CDR2 sequences are MNHEY and SVGAGI. Here the CDR3 DNA reads TGTGCCAGCAGCTGGGGGAGTGGCTACAATGAGCAGTTCTTC. Protein product: CASSWGSGYNEQFF.

This chain joins TRBV15 and TRBJ2-1; D is undetermined. The ends were cut back, 0 bases at V and 4 bases at J, with 10 bases in the middle. The germline V gene has CDR1 LNHNV and CDR2 YYDKDF (reference sequence). This CDR3 region has 15 residues. For the CDR3, the DNA is TGTGCCACCAGCAGAGAGCGGTACATTTACAATGAGCAGTTCTTC. Its translation is CATSRERYIYNEQFF.

In this sample, this clone turned up once. The chain links TRBV28 to TRBJ1-5, with D possibly TRBD1 on 6 matching bases. The germline V gene has CDR1 MDHEN and CDR2 SYDVKM. V gave up 6 bases and J gave up 9 bases, with 15 bases separating them. There are 13 residues in the CDR3. The CDR3 coding sequence is TGTGCCAGCAGAACACAGGGCTTCCCGCCCCAGCATTTT. Its protein product is CASRTQGFPPQHF.

V is TRBV4-1 and J is TRBJ2-7; TRBD1 is a possible D gene (6 bases). The V end lost 4 bases, the J end lost 4 bases, and 17 bases lay between the germline ends. Germline V gene lookup returns CDR1 MGHRA and CDR2 YSYEKL. The CDR3 is made up of 15 amino acids. CDR3 region: CASSRHGDKPYEQYF. Here the CDR3 DNA reads TGCGCCAGCAGCCGTCATGGGGACAAACCTTACGAGCAGTACTTC.

The chain has TRBV9 and TRBJ2-1; tentatively, D is TRBD2 (5 bases). V was shortened by 0 bases and J by 4 bases, with 11 bases between the two germline ends. Germline V gene data show CDR1 as SGDLS and CDR2 as YYNGEE. The CDR3 sequence is 15 residues long. The CDR3 region has the DNA TGTGCCAGCAGCGTAGCGGGAAACGGGTACAATGAGCAGTTCTTC. Translation: CASSVAGNGYNEQFF.

This clone was seen a single time. The rearrangement joins TRBV7-9 to TRBJ2-3, with D hard to call. The V gene lost 5 bases and the J gene lost 3 bases, with 12 bases spanning the gap. Germline CDR1 is SEHNR and CDR2 is FQNEAQ (reference sequence). This CDR3 has 14 amino acids. For the CDR3, the DNA is TGTGCCAGCAGCGTCAATCCTCAGACAGATACGCAGTATTTT. The encoded protein is CASSVNPQTDTQYF.

The V gene is TRBV30, the J gene TRBJ2-7; 8 bases match TRBD1. CDR3 length equals 13 residues. Germline assignment: CDR1 GTSNPN and CDR2 SVGIG (reference sequence). J lost 6 bases, V lost 2 bases, and 6 bases had no gene match. CDR3: CAWSRKDRVEQYF. DNA of the CDR3: TGTGCCTGGAGTCGGAAGGACAGGGTCGAGCAGTACTTC.

The chain joins TRBV7-2 to TRBJ2-7, with a possible D match to TRBD1 (6 bases). V dropped 1 base and J dropped 2 bases, with 12 bases sitting between them. The germline gives CDR1 SGHTA, CDR2 FQGNSA. The CDR3 covers 15 residues. Here the CDR3 reads CASSLGQWDTYEQYF. The CDR3 DNA reads as TGTGCCAGCAGCTTAGGTCAGTGGGACACCTACGAGCAGTACTTC.

This chain joins TRBV28 and TRBJ2-7, with a tentative D call TRBD2 (6 bases). Germline-derived CDR1 and CDR2 are MDHEN and SYDVKM. CDR3 size: 15 residues. V was cut by 2 bases and J by 4 bases, with 15 bases left in between. The CDR3 is CASSLRLAANYEQYF. Here the CDR3 DNA reads TGTGCCAGCAGTTTACGGTTAGCGGCAAATTACGAGCAGTACTTC.

This clone was recorded once. The chain has TRBV5-4 and TRBJ2-3, with unresolved D. Germline CDR1 and CDR2: SGHNT and YYREEE (reference sequence). This CDR3 spans 15 amino acids. With 1 base removed from V and 3 bases from J, the gap between germline ends came to 12 bases. Here the CDR3 reads CASSLSFAETDTQYF. The DNA for the CDR3 is TGTGCCAGCAGCTTGAGCTTTGCGGAGACAGATACGCAGTATTTT.

The chain carries TRBV19 and TRBJ2-7; 8 bases are a match to TRBD1. With 1 base clipped from V and 5 bases from J, the junction kept 7 bases outside the gene matches. The V gene's germline CDR1 is LNHDA and CDR2 SQIVND (reference sequence). This CDR3 is 15 amino acids long. CDR3 region: CASSIAQGGVDEQYF. The DNA of the CDR3 is TGTGCCAGTAGTATAGCACAGGGGGGCGTTGACGAGCAGTACTTC.

To note about this clone: The identical CDR3 is also encoded by other nucleotide sequences in the sample. CDR3 DNA: TGCGCCAGCAGCCAGGGCAATGAGCAGTTCTTC. Translation: CASSQGNEQFF. The rearrangement joins TRBV5-1 to TRBJ2-1, with D perhaps matching TRBD1 (5 bases). V was trimmed by 4 bases and J by 6 bases, leaving 5 bases between them. The CDR3 sequence is 11 residues long. Germline lookup yields CDR1 SGHRS and CDR2 YFSETQ.

The chain combines TRBV6-5 with TRBJ2-2; a possible D gene is TRBD2 (5 bases). Germline CDR1 MNHEY, CDR2 SVGAGI. The CDR3 has 14 amino acids. With 8 bases removed from V and 7 bases from J, the gap between germline ends came to 17 bases. The DNA for the CDR3 is TGTGCCAGCGGAGGCCGGTCGAGGGTCGGGGAGCTGTTTTTT. This encodes CASGGRSRVGELFF.

In nucleotides, the CDR3 is TGTGCCAGTAGTATAGCCGGGACGGATGGTTACAATGAGCAGTTCTTC. Protein product: CASSIAGTDGYNEQFF. This rearrangement joins TRBV19 to TRBJ2-1, with D possibly being TRBD1 or TRBD2 (5 bases each). Deletions cut 1 base from V and 4 bases from J, with 14 bases between. Germline V gives CDR1 LNHDA, CDR2 SQIVND (reference sequence). This CDR3 is 16 amino acids long. Full variable domain (remainder filled in from reference TRBV19 and TRBJ2-1): DGGITQSPKYLFRKEGQNVTLSCEQNLNHDAMYWYRQDPGQGLRLIYYSQIVNDFQKGDIAEGYSVSREKKESFPLTVTSAQKNPTAFYLCASSIAGTDGYNEQFFGPGTRLTVL.

This chain connects TRBV11-2 to TRBJ2-5, with 10 bases that match TRBD1. Near its end, the DNA agrees better with TRBJ2-7, so the J call may be wrong. This CDR3 has 14 amino acids. Germline lookup yields CDR1 SGHAT and CDR2 FQNNGV. The CDR3 loop reads CASSFGTGADEQYF. CDR3 coding DNA: TGTGCCAGCAGCTTTGGGACAGGGGCCGACGAGCAGTACTTC.

The rearrangement joins TRBV7-9 to TRBJ2-7; 9 bases agree with TRBD2. The V gene end was trimmed by 2 bases and the J gene end by 4 bases; junction bases not matched to a gene: 12. Germline V gene lookup returns CDR1 SEHNR and CDR2 FQNEAQ (reference sequence). The CDR3 length is 17 residues. The CDR3 region has the DNA TGTGCCAGCAGCTTACCCTCGGGAGCGGGAGGTCTTTACGAGCAGTACTTC. Translation: CASSLPSGAGGLYEQYF.

The chain carries TRBV7-9 and TRBJ2-5; 7 bases match TRBD2. Germline V lookup: CDR1 SEHNR, CDR2 FQNEAQ (reference sequence). The CDR3 consists of 15 residues. V trimming: 5 bases; J trimming: 11 bases; junction bases outside the gene matches: 17. CDR3 residues: CASSPIRAGPREQYF. The CDR3 coding sequence is TGTGCCAGCAGCCCGATCAGAGCGGGGCCTCGGGAGCAGTACTTC.

The chain joins TRBV9 to TRBJ2-5, with 7 bases that match TRBD1. With V trimmed by 4 bases and J by 2 bases, 5 bases remained unmatched. Germline V lookup: CDR1 SGDLS, CDR2 YYNGEE. The CDR3 length is 14 residues. CDR3 amino acids: CASSIGTEQETQYF. CDR3 nucleotides: TGTGCCAGCAGCATCGGGACAGAACAAGAGACCCAGTACTTC.

CDR3 region: CASSTRTINQPQHF. For the CDR3, the DNA is TGTGCCAGTAGTACCCGGACGATCAATCAGCCCCAGCATTTT. This rearrangement joins TRBV19 to TRBJ1-5; D unclear. Germline V gene data show CDR1 as LNHDA and CDR2 as SQIVND (reference sequence). The CDR3 totals 14 residues. Trimming left V 4 bases short and J 3 bases short, with 10 bases between.

This rearrangement joins TRBV27 to TRBJ2-2; TRBD1 aligns across 7 bases. Germline CDR1 MNHEY, CDR2 SMNVEV (reference sequence). J gave up 3 bases and V 6 bases, and 7 bases lay outside the gene matches. The CDR3 runs to 15 residues. CDR3 region: CASSMGQLYTGELFF. The CDR3 DNA follows: TGTGCCAGCAGCATGGGACAGTTATACACCGGGGAGCTGTTTTTT.

The V and J genes are TRBV19 and TRBJ2-7, with no clear D. The length of the CDR3 is 13 residues. CDR1 and CDR2 from the germline V gene are LNHDA and SQIVND (reference sequence). The ends were cut back, 3 bases at V and 4 bases at J, with 10 bases in the middle. CDR3 nucleotides: TGTGCCAGTAGTATGACGCTAGATTACGAGCAGTACTTC. Its protein product is CASSMTLDYEQYF.

The chain carries TRBV6-6 and TRBJ2-5; 8 nucleotides line up with TRBD1. Matching the DNA end better, TRBJ2-7 makes the J call doubtful. The germline V gene has CDR1 MNHNY and CDR2 SVGAGI (reference sequence). The CDR3 sequence is 15 residues long. CDR3 region: CASTTGTGLLYEQYF. Here the CDR3 DNA reads TGTGCCAGCACCACCGGGACAGGTCTCCTTTACGAGCAGTACTTC.

CDR3 nucleotides: TGTGCCAGCAGCCCCGATGGCGGTGAGCAGTTCTTC. Protein: CASSPDGGEQFF. The chain is built from TRBV14 and TRBJ2-1, with D unresolved. The ends were cut back, 4 bases at V and 9 bases at J, with 10 bases in the middle. In germline, CDR1 is SGHDN, CDR2 FVKESK. The CDR3 runs to 12 residues.

J is TRBJ2-5 and V is TRBV5-4, with 12 bases matching TRBD2. With 3 bases clipped from V and 2 bases from J, the junction kept 11 bases outside the gene matches. This CDR3 region has 18 residues. Germline V lookup: CDR1 SGHNT, CDR2 YYREEE (reference sequence). The CDR3 DNA follows: TGTGCCAGCAGCTCGGGACTAGCGGGCCCCCGGGGGCAAGAGACCCAGTACTTC. The encoded protein is CASSSGLAGPRGQETQYF.

The chain recombines TRBV19 with TRBJ1-1; possibly TRBD1 for D (5 bases). The CDR3 spans 14 residues. V dropped 0 bases and J dropped 4 bases, with 9 bases sitting between them. Germline V lookup: CDR1 LNHDA, CDR2 SQIVND (reference sequence). The CDR3 DNA is TGTGCCAGTAGTATAGATCGGGGGAGCACTGAAGCTTTCTTT. Amino acid sequence: CASSIDRGSTEAFF. Variable domain in full (rest from reference TRBV19 and TRBJ1-1): DGGITQSPKYLFRKEGQNVTLSCEQNLNHDAMYWYRQDPGQGLRLIYYSQIVNDFQKGDIAEGYSVSREKKESFPLTVTSAQKNPTAFYLCASSIDRGSTEAFFGQGTRLTVV.

J is TRBJ2-1 and V is TRBV6-5, with a weak D call TRBD1 (6 bases). CDR1 is MNHEY, CDR2 SVGAGI, per germline. The CDR3 is 15 amino acids. V shed 3 bases and J shed 9 bases, with 18 bases lying between them. The CDR3 DNA reads as TGTGCCAGCAGTTATTGGCTCAGGGGTGAAGGTGAGCAGTTCTTC. It translates to CASSYWLRGEGEQFF.

The rearrangement uses TRBV7-9 and TRBJ1-2; the match to TRBD1 covers 7 bases. The CDR3 extends over 15 amino acids. CDR1 and CDR2 (germline): SEHNR, FQNEAQ (reference sequence). V was clipped by 1 base and J by 6 bases; unmatched bases: 8. The CDR3 nucleotides read TGTGCCAGCAGCTTAGGTTCAGGGGGTCATAATGGCTACACCTTC. Residues: CASSLGSGGHNGYTF.

This clone is a singleton in its sample. The chain carries TRBV9 and TRBJ2-1; tentative D call: TRBD2 (5 bases). V was pared by 3 bases and J by 0 bases, with 16 bases between. The length of the CDR3 is 17 residues. Germline V lookup: CDR1 SGDLS, CDR2 YYNGEE. CDR3: CASSAGSELFSYNEQFF. The CDR3 DNA reads TGTGCCAGCAGCGCGGGGTCAGAACTCTTCTCCTACAATGAGCAGTTCTTC. The complete variable domain, with remaining parts taken from reference TRBV9 and TRBJ2-1, reads DSGVTQTPKHLITATGQRVTLRCSPRSGDLSVYWYQQSLDQGLQFLIQYYNGEERAKGNILERFSAQQFPDLHSELNLSSLELGDSALYFCASSAGSELFSYNEQFFGPGTRLTVL.

This clone was seen just once. This chain joins TRBV10-1 and TRBJ2-1; either TRBD1 or TRBD2 may supply D (6 bases each). From germline, CDR1 is WNHNN and CDR2 SYGVQD (reference sequence). This CDR3 contains 17 residues. Trimming took off 2 bases at V and 4 bases at J, with 18 bases between the two ends. As DNA, the CDR3 is TGCGCCAGCAGTGAGGAGGTTTCGGGGGCCCGTTACAATGAGCAGTTCTTC. It translates to CASSEEVSGARYNEQFF.

The V gene is TRBV6-1, the J gene TRBJ2-7; D possibly matches TRBD1 or TRBD2 (5 bases each). V was clipped by 4 bases and J by 2 bases, with 12 bases between them. Germline loops: CDR1 MNHNS, CDR2 SASEGT. The CDR3 runs to 14 residues. The CDR3 spells CASSGPGRPYEQYF. As DNA, the CDR3 is TGTGCCAGCAGTGGTCCGGGACGGCCCTACGAGCAGTACTTC.

The J gene is TRBJ1-5, the V gene TRBV19; tentative D call: TRBD1 (6 bases). V dropped 2 bases and J dropped 4 bases, with 18 bases sitting between them. Germline-derived CDR1 and CDR2 are LNHDA and SQIVND (reference sequence). CDR3 length: 17 residues. CDR3 sequence: CASSIPSGQIWNQPQHF. DNA of the CDR3: TGTGCCAGTAGTATACCCTCGGGACAAATTTGGAATCAGCCCCAGCATTTT.